The 8 T cell receptor beta chains in this list originate from one sample, sequenced in a study of blood T cell repertoires in COVID-19. Some clones are missing from TCRdb's copy, which holds only in-frame ones; the method was immunoSEQ multiplex PCR. The profile shows about 260,000 clones, 80% to 90% of them singletons. The sample comprised PBMCs or T cells enriched from blood (not recorded which). The receptors stem from a man aged 30 to 45 with acute COVID-19.

The chain joins TRBV5-1 to TRBJ2-1, with TRBD1 matching 7 bases. Germline lookup yields CDR1 SGHRS and CDR2 YFSETQ. This CDR3 has 16 residues. V lost 2 bases to trimming and J lost 5 bases; unmatched junction nucleotides: 10. The CDR3 nucleotides read TGCGCCAGCAGCTTTATAGGAGACAGGGCGAACAATGAGCAGTTCTTC. Amino acid sequence: CASSFIGDRANNEQFF.

V is TRBV2 and J is TRBJ2-2; D is possibly TRBD1 (5 bases). The CDR3 consists of 13 residues. Between the trimmed V and J ends, which lost 6 bases and 6 bases, there was a span of 11 bases. Germline loops: CDR1 SNHLY, CDR2 FYNNEI. CDR3 nucleotides: TGTGCCAGCAGGCAGGGTTTATCCGGGGAGCTGTTTTTT. Translation gives CASRQGLSGELFF.

V is TRBV18 and J is TRBJ2-7; TRBD2 is a possible D gene (6 bases). This CDR3 has 13 amino acids. V lost 6 bases, J lost 4 bases, and 13 bases lay in between. CDR1 KGHSH and CDR2 LQKENI come from the germline V gene. Here the CDR3 reads CASSPGDSYEQYV. The CDR3 bases are TGTGCCAGCTCCCCTGGGGACTCATACGAGCAGTACGTC.

The gene calls are TRBV18 and TRBJ1-1; 7 nucleotides agree with TRBD1. Trimming cost V 6 bases and J 4 bases; bases outside gene matches: 11. CDR1 is KGHSH and CDR2 is LQKENI in the germline V gene. This CDR3 is built from 15 residues. As DNA, the CDR3 is TGTGCCAGCTCCATAGGACAGGAATGGTCCACTGAAGCTTTCTTT. Translated, it gives CASSIGQEWSTEAFF.

The chain is built from TRBV7-6 and TRBJ2-3, with D possibly TRBD2 on 5 matching bases. CDR1 is SGHVS and CDR2 is FNYEAQ in the germline V gene. The CDR3 is 16 amino acids. Trimming left V 1 base short and J 5 bases short, with 16 bases between. This CDR3 is CASSLVGGSGLDTQYF. DNA of the CDR3: TGTGCCAGCAGCTTAGTCGGCGGGTCAGGTTTAGATACGCAGTATTTT.

This clone showed up just once. The gene calls are TRBV20-1 and TRBJ2-5; D is ambiguous. Trimming stripped 7 bases from V and 4 bases from J, with 10 bases between. The germline CDR1 and CDR2 sequences are DFQATT and SNEGSKA (reference sequence). CDR3 length: 11 residues. The DNA of the CDR3 is TGCAGTGGGGCTTTACGAGAGACCCAGTACTTC. Translating it yields CSGALRETQYF.

This clone is a singleton in its sample. An end of the junction does not agree with germline; a read error may underlie this. The chain is built from TRBV5-1 and TRBJ2-3, with TRBD2 as a possible D gene (6 bases). CDR1 is SGHRS, CDR2 YFSETQ, per germline. The length of the CDR3 is 15 residues. DNA of the CDR3: TGTGCCAGCAGCTTGAGGGGACTGGGCCCAGATACGCAGTATTTT. Its protein is CASSLRGLGPDTQYF.

The genes are TRBV19 and TRBJ1-1, with D maybe TRBD1 (6 bases). Trimming left V 9 bases short and J 8 bases short, with 16 bases between. The CDR3 is 12 amino acids. Germline V gives CDR1 LNHDA, CDR2 SQIVND (reference sequence). The CDR3 sequence: CASRVVDREAFF. In nucleotides, the CDR3 is TGTGCCAGCCGGGTAGTGGACAGAGAAGCTTTCTTT.